These 5 T cell receptor beta chains were sequenced from one sample in a study of blood T cell repertoires in COVID-19. The repertoire was sequenced with immunoSEQ multiplex PCR; TCRdb's copy has only in-frame clones and lacks some. The repertoire holds about 39,000 clones, with approximately 91% as singletons. Material: peripheral blood. The source of these receptors is a human donor in a cohort sampled during active COVID-19.

The chain has TRBV4-2 and TRBJ1-1, with D uncertain. The CDR3 loop spans 14 amino acids. Germline V lookup: CDR1 LGHNA, CDR2 YNFKEQ. Trimming took off 2 bases at V and 10 bases at J, with 17 bases between the two ends. CDR3 nucleotides: TGTGCCAGCAGCCAAAGGCAAGTGAGGGAGACAGCTTTCTTT. Protein sequence: CASSQRQVRETAFF.

This clone was found a few times. The chain couples TRBV5-1 to TRBJ1-5, with D hard to call. Per germline, CDR1 SGHRS and CDR2 YFSETQ. The CDR3 length is 15 residues. V shed 0 bases and J shed 4 bases, with 11 bases lying between them. This CDR3 reads CASSLGPSGNQPQHF. Here the CDR3 DNA reads TGCGCCAGCAGCTTGGGCCCCTCCGGGAATCAGCCCCAGCATTTT.

V usage is TRBV5-6 and J usage is TRBJ2-2; TRBD2 aligns across 12 bases. The V gene's germline CDR1 is SGHDT and CDR2 YYEEEE. This CDR3 comprises 18 residues. Losses at the gene ends were 5 bases for V and 7 bases for J; bases not matched to a gene: 15. CDR3 sequence reads: CASSFAILAGGRSGELFF. DNA for the CDR3: TGTGCCAGCAGTTTCGCAATACTAGCGGGGGGCAGAAGCGGGGAGCTGTTTTTT.

The rearrangement links TRBV4-2 to TRBJ2-1; 11 nucleotides line up with TRBD2. The germline V gene encodes CDR1 LGHNA and CDR2 YNFKEQ. The V gene end was trimmed by 0 bases and the J gene end by 4 bases; junction bases not matched to a gene: 2. There are 16 residues in the CDR3. The CDR3 nucleotides read TGTGCCAGCAGCCAAGATCCTAGCGGGGGGTACAATGAGCAGTTCTTC. This gives the protein CASSQDPSGGYNEQFF.

This rearrangement joins TRBV9 to TRBJ2-3; D perhaps matches TRBD2 (6 bases). Per germline, CDR1 SGDLS and CDR2 YYNGEE. Trimming cost V 6 bases and J 0 bases, with 14 bases left between them. The CDR3 extends over 15 amino acids. The CDR3 is CASNLPGTSTDTQYF. CDR3 DNA: TGTGCCAGCAACCTCCCGGGGACTAGCACAGATACGCAGTATTTT.